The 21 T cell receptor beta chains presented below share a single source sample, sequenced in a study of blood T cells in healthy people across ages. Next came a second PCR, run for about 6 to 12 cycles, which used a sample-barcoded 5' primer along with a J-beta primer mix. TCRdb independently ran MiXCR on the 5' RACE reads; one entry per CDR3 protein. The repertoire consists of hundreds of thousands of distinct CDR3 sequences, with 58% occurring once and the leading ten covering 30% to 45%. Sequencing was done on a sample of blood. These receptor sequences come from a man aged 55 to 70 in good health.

This chain's CDR3 is CASSYSRLAETYEQYF. The DNA of the CDR3 is TGTGCCAGCAGTTACTCGAGGCTAGCAGAAACCTACGAGCAGTACTTC. The genes are TRBV6-5 and TRBJ2-7; a weak D match, TRBD2 (5 bases). Germline V CDR1 and CDR2: MNHEY, SVGAGI. Trimming took off 0 bases at V and 2 bases at J, with 14 bases between the two ends. The CDR3 length is 16 residues.

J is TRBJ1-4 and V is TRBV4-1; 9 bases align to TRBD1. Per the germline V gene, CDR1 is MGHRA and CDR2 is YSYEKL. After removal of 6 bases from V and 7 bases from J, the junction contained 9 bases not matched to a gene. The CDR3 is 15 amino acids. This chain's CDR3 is CASRPGPGQGEKLFF. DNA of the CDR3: TGCGCCAGCAGACCCGGCCCGGGACAGGGTGAAAAACTGTTTTTT.

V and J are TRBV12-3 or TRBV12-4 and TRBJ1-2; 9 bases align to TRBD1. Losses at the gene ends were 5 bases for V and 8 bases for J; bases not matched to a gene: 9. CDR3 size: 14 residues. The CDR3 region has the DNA TGTGCCAGCAGTCGGGACAGGGCCCTGCGGGGCTACACCTTC. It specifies CASSRDRALRGYTF.

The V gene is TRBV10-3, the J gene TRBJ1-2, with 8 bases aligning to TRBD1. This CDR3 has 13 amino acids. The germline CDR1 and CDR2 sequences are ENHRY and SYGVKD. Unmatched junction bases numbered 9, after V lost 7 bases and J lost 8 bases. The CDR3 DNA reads TGTGCCATCACTATGGACAGGGAGTACGGCTACACCTTC. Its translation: CAITMDREYGYTF.

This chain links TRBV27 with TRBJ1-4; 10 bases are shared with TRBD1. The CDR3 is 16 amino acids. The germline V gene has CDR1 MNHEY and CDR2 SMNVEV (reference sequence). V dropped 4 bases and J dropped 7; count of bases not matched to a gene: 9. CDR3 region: CASSSEPDRGREKLFF. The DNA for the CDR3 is TGTGCCAGCAGTTCCGAACCTGACAGGGGGCGTGAAAAACTGTTTTTT.

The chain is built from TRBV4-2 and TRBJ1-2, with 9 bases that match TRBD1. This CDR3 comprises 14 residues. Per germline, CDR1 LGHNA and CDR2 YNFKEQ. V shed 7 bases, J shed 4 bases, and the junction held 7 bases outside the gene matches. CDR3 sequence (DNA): TGTGCCAGCACCGGACCGGGACAGGGCTATGGCTACACCTTC. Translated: CASTGPGQGYGYTF.

The CDR3 DNA is TGCGCCAGCAGTGAGCCTTGGGGTGAGCAGTTCTTC. Translating it yields CASSEPWGEQFF. The chain recombines TRBV10-2 with TRBJ2-1; D is unresolved. The CDR3 is made up of 12 amino acids. Germline assignment: CDR1 WSHSY and CDR2 SAAADI. V shed 2 bases and J shed 9 bases, with 8 bases lying between them.

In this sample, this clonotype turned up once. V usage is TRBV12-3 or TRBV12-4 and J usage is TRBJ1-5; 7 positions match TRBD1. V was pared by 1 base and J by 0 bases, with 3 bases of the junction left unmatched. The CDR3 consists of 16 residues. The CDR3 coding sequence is TGTGCCAGCAGTTTAGGGACAGGATATAGCAATCAGCCCCAGCATTTT. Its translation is CASSLGTGYSNQPQHF.

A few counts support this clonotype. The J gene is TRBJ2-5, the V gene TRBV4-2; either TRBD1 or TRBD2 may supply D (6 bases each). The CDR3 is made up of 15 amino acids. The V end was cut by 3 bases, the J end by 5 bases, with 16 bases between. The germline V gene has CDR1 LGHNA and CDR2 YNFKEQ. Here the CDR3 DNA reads TGTGCCAGCAGCCAGTCGGGGGCCGGCGGTGAGACCCAGTACTTC. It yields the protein CASSQSGAGGETQYF.

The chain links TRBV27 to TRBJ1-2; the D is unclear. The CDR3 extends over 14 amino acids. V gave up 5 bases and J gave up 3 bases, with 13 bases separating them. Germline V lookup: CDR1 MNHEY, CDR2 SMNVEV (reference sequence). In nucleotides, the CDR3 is TGTGCCAGCAGTGTAAGGCCTTTTTACTATGGCTACACCTTC. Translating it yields CASSVRPFYYGYTF.

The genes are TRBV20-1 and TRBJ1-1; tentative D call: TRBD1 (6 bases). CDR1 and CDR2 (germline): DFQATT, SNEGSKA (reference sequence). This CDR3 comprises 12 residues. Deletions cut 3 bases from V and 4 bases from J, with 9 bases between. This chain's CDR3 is CSASRGLTEAFF. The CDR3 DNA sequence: TGCAGTGCTAGTCGGGGGCTCACTGAAGCTTTCTTT.

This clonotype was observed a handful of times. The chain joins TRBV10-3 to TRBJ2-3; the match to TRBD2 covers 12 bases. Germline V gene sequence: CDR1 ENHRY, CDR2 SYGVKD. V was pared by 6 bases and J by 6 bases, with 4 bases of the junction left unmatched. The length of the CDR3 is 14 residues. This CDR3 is CAISSSGGADTQYF. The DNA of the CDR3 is TGTGCCATCAGCTCTAGCGGGGGGGCGGATACGCAGTATTTT.

The CDR3: CASSLDPALPEQYF. The CDR3 DNA follows: TGTGCCAGCAGTTTAGACCCGGCCCTCCCCGAGCAGTACTTC. V is TRBV12-3 or TRBV12-4 and J is TRBJ2-7; D remains ambiguous. The CDR3 extends over 14 amino acids. The germline V and J ends were trimmed by 1 base and 6 bases, with 13 bases remaining between them.

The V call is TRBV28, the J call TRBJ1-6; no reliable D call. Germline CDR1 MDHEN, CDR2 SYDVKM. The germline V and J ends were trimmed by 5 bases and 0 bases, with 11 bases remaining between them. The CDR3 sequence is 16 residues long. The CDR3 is CASSPQPSSYNSPLHF. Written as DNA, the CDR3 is TGTGCCAGCAGTCCACAGCCCAGCTCCTATAATTCACCCCTCCACTTT.

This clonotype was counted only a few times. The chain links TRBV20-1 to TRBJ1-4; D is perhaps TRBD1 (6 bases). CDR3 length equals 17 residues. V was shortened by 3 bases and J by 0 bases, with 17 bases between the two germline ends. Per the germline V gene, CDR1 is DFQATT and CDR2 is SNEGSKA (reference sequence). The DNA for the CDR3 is TGCAGTGCTAGCCAGGGGAGCCCCGTTGCAACTAATGAAAAACTGTTTTTT. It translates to CSASQGSPVATNEKLFF.

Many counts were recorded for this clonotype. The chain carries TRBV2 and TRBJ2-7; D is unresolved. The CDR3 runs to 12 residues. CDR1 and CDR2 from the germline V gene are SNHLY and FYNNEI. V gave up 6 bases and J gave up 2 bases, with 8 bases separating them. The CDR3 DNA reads TGTGCCAGCAGGCCCAATCCCTACGAGCAGTACTTC. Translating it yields CASRPNPYEQYF.

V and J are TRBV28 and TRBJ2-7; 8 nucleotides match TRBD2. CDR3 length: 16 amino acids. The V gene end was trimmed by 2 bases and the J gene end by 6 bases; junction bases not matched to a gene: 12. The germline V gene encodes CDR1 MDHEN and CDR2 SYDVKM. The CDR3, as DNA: TGTGCCAGCAGTTTAGAAAGGACCGGGACTAGGGCCGAGCAGTACTTC. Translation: CASSLERTGTRAEQYF. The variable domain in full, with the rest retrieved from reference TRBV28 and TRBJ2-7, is DVKVTQSSRYLVKRTGEKVFLECVQDMDHENMFWYRQDPGLGLRLIYFSYDVKMKEKGDIPEGYSVSREKKERFSLILESASTNQTSMYLCASSLERTGTRAEQYFGPGTRLTVT.

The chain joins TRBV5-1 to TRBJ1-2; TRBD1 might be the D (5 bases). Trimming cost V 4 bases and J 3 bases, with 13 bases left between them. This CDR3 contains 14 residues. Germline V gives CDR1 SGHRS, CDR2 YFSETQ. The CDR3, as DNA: TGCGCCAGCAGCGTTTGGGGGGGGGACTATGGCTACACCTTC. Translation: CASSVWGGDYGYTF.

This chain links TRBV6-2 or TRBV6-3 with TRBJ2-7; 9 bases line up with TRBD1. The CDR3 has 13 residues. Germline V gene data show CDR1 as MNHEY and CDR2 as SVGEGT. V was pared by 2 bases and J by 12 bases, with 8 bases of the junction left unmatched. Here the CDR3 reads CASSYGTGSRGYF. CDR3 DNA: TGTGCCAGCAGTTACGGGACAGGGTCCCGTGGGTACTTC.

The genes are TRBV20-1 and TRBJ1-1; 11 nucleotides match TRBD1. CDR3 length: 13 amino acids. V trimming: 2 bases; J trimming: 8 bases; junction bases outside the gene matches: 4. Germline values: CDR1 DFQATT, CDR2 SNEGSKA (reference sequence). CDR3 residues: CSARRTGGQEAFF. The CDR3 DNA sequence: TGCAGTGCTAGAAGGACAGGGGGCCAAGAAGCTTTCTTT.

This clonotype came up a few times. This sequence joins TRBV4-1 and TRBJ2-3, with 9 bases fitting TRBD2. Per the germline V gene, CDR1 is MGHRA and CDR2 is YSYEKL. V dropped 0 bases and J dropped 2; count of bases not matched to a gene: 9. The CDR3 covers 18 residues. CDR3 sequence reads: CASSQDGRLAELTDTQYF. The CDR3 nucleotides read TGCGCCAGCAGCCAAGATGGCAGACTAGCGGAGCTCACAGATACGCAGTATTTT.